The present T cell receptor beta chain was sequenced within a study of T-cell reconstitution after alpha-beta-depleted transplantation in children. Using unique molecular identifiers, the investigators prepared the TCRbeta library. Each CDR3 protein gets one entry after TCRdb re-called the PCR reads with MiXCR. This sample carries over 550,000 distinct CDR3 sequences, roughly 10% of them seen once, and the ten largest clones take around 4%. This clonotype was counted only a few times. Here the sequenced sample was PBMCs from the stem cell graft donor, taken from the stem cell graft. This TCR came from a human donor who donated a stem cell graft to a child with acute myeloid leukemia.

In DNA form, the CDR3 reads TGCGCCAGCAGCTTGGGGGACGACACTGAAGCTTTCTTT. Protein product: CASSLGDDTEAFF. This chain connects TRBV5-1 to TRBJ1-1; possibly TRBD1 for D (5 bases). CDR1 and CDR2 from the germline V gene are SGHRS and YFSETQ. V dropped 0 bases and J dropped 3 bases, with 6 bases sitting between them. The CDR3 is 13 amino acids.